The source of this T cell receptor (beta chain) is a study of T cells in Graves' hyperthyroidism and ophthalmopathy. Amplified regions were TCR beta CDR3 sequences from RNA transcripts. Primed by the HTBI set, a first-round RT-PCR was run on the TCR CDR3. TCRdb analysed the multiplex PCR reads with MiXCR anew, one entry per CDR3 protein. The sample includes fewer than 400,000 distinct CDR3 sequences, around 16% of them seen just once. At least ten counts were recorded for this clonotype. CDR1 and CDR2 (germline): SNHLY, FYNNEI. Trimming removed 5 bases at V and 0 bases at J, with 16 bases between. The CDR3 is 17 residues long.

Sample: blood. This chain uses TRBV2 with TRBJ2-2, with a possible D match to TRBD1 (6 bases). The receptor was isolated from a woman under 30 with Graves' hyperthyroidism that later progressed to Graves' ophthalmopathy. The CDR3 loop reads CASSPGHLTANTGELFF. The CDR3 DNA reads TGTGCCAGCAGTCCGGGACACCTAACCGCGAACACCGGGGAGCTGTTTTTT.